A single sample gave rise to the 9 T cell receptor beta chains below, sequenced in a study of T cells in Graves' hyperthyroidism and ophthalmopathy. Amplified TCR beta CDR3 regions derived from RNA transcripts. The TCR CDR3 first-round RT-PCR relied on the HTBI primer set. MiXCR, applied by TCRdb to the multiplex PCR reads, yields one record per CDR3 protein. The repertoire holds more than 350,000 distinct CDR3 sequences, with 15% as singletons. The sample comprised blood. The receptors come from a woman younger than 45 with Graves' hyperthyroidism.

This clonotype was recorded at least ten times. The chain links TRBV30 to TRBJ2-3; 8 positions agree with TRBD2. The CDR3 runs 13 residues. Germline V lookup: CDR1 GTSNPN, CDR2 SVGIG (reference sequence). The ends lost 1 base at V and 5 bases at J; junction bases unmatched: 2. The CDR3 nucleotides are TGTGCCTGGAGTGGGACTAGCCGAGATACGCAGTATTTT. Translation gives CAWSGTSRDTQYF.

V is TRBV4-1 and J is TRBJ1-1; D uncertain. This CDR3 has 14 residues. CDR1 and CDR2 (germline): MGHRA, YSYEKL. V lost 0 bases, J lost 1 base, and 6 bases lay in between. The CDR3 DNA reads as TGCGCCAGCAGCCAAGAACCGGGGAACACTGAAGCTTTCTTT. Protein product: CASSQEPGNTEAFF.

V is TRBV10-3 and J is TRBJ2-7, with 8 positions matching TRBD2. CDR1 is ENHRY and CDR2 is SYGVKD in the germline V gene. J lost 0 bases, V lost 7 bases, and 2 bases had no gene match. The length of the CDR3 is 13 residues. The CDR3 DNA reads as TGTGCCATCACGGGAGGGAGCTCCTACGAGCAGTACTTC. As protein: CAITGGSSYEQYF.

This clonotype was counted ten times or more. The chain links TRBV3-1 to TRBJ2-1, with 9 positions matching TRBD2. Germline loops: CDR1 LGHDT, CDR2 YNNKEL (reference sequence). This CDR3 is 15 amino acids long. Trimming removed 3 bases from V and 7 bases from J; junction bases left unmatched: 7. This CDR3 is CASSQGSGSTNEQFF. The CDR3 DNA reads TGTGCCAGCAGCCAGGGTAGCGGGAGTACGAATGAGCAGTTCTTC.

This clonotype was counted between two and nine times. The gene calls are TRBV5-1 and TRBJ1-5, with D perhaps matching TRBD1 (6 bases). This CDR3 has 15 residues. Trimming shortened V by 7 bases and J by 2 bases, and 16 bases separated the two germline ends. Germline V gives CDR1 SGHRS, CDR2 YFSETQ. For the CDR3, the DNA is TGCGCCAGCCCCGCCGGGGGGCAGGGCAATCAGCCCCAGCATTTT. Its protein product is CASPAGGQGNQPQHF. The full variable domain, rest sourced from reference TRBV5-1 and TRBJ1-5, is KAGVTQTPRYLIKTRGQQVTLSCSPISGHRSVSWYQQTPGQGLQFLFEYFSETQRNKGNFPGRFSGRQFSNSRSEMNVSTLELGDSALYLCASPAGGQGNQPQHFGDGTRLSIL.

About this clonotype itself: One junction end does not reproduce the germline sequence, and a read error may be involved. The chain's CDR3 is CASSEDFF. The CDR3 DNA follows: TGTGCCAGCAGTGAAGATTTCTTT. The chain couples TRBV2 to TRBJ1-1; unclear D gene. Germline loops: CDR1 SNHLY, CDR2 FYNNEI. This CDR3 spans 8 amino acids.

A word on this clonotype: This may come from a read error, since a much larger clone is one base off. V is TRBV10-3 and J is TRBJ2-1, with D maybe TRBD1 (6 bases). Germline V gene data show CDR1 as ENHRY and CDR2 as SYGVKD. The CDR3 is 11 amino acids. The germline V and J ends were trimmed by 5 bases and 12 bases, with 11 bases remaining between them. The CDR3 DNA follows: TGTGCCATCAGTATACAGGGAGCGCAGTTCTTC. Protein sequence: CAISIQGAQFF.

The rearrangement uses TRBV5-5 and TRBJ1-1; D not resolved. Germline V CDR1 and CDR2: SGHKS, YYEKEE (reference sequence). V lost 1 base, J lost 1 base, and 11 bases lay in between. This CDR3 is built from 15 residues. CDR3 residues: CASSLKWEGNTEAFF. CDR3 in DNA: TGTGCCAGCAGCTTGAAGTGGGAGGGGAACACTGAAGCTTTCTTT.

This clonotype was found many times. This chain joins TRBV11-2 and TRBJ2-2; TRBD2 aligns across 7 bases. V was clipped by 5 bases and J by 7 bases; unmatched bases: 13. There are 16 residues in the CDR3. The V gene's germline CDR1 is SGHAT and CDR2 FQNNGV. CDR3 sequence: CASSLPPSGAYGELFF. The CDR3 DNA reads TGTGCCAGCAGCCTTCCCCCTAGCGGCGCATACGGGGAGCTGTTTTTT.